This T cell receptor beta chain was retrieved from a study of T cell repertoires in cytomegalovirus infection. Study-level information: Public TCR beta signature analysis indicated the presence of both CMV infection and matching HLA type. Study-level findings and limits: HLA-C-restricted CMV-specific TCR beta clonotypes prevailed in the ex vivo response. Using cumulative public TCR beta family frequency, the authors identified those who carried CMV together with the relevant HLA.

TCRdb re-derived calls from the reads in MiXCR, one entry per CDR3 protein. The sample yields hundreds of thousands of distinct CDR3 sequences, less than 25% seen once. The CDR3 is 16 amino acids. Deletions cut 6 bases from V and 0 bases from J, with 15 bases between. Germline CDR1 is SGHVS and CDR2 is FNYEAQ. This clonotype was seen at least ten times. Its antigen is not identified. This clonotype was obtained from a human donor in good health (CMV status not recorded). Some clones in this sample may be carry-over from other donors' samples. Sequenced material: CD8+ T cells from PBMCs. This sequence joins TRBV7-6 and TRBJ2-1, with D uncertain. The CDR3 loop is CASRPTPASSYNEQFF. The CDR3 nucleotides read TGTGCCAGCAGACCGACTCCCGCTAGCTCCTACAATGAGCAGTTCTTC. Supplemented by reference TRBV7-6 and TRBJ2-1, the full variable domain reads GAGVSQSPRYKVTKRGQDVALRCDPISGHVSLYWYRQALGQGPEFLTYFNYEAQQDKSGLPNDRFSAERPEGSISTLTIQRTEQRDSAMYRCASRPTPASSYNEQFFGPGTRLTVL.